What follows describes a single T cell receptor (beta chain). These data come from a study of blood T cell repertoires in COVID-19. Study-level information: Collection of acute and convalescent COVID-19 samples took place in the United States, Italy and Spain.

The V end lost 0 bases, the J end lost 0 bases, and 12 bases lay between the germline ends. There are 17 residues in the CDR3. CDR1 is MDHEN and CDR2 is SYDVKM in the germline V gene. The method was immunoSEQ multiplex PCR; TCRdb's version includes in-frame clones alone and lacks a portion of them. The table records roughly 100,000 clones, about 88% of them present only once. The sequenced sample was peripheral blood. The J gene is TRBJ1-5, the V gene TRBV28; a weak D match, TRBD1 (6 bases). The TCR comes from a human donor in a cohort sampled during active COVID-19. The CDR3, as DNA: TGTGCCAGCAGTTTATGGGGACAACTACTTAGCAATCAGCCCCAGCATTTT. Translation gives CASSLWGQLLSNQPQHF.